The 5 T cell receptor beta chains below all came from one sample that was sequenced in a study of cytomegalovirus exposure and HLA in healthy donors. PCR amplification relied on 60 Vbeta primers (plus 13 Jbeta primers). The assay was immunoSEQ multiplex PCR, and TCRdb's table has in-frame clones only and misses some. Of some 200,000 clones in the sample, around 86% were seen once. Source material: PBMCs. All receptors come from a woman between 35 and 50 years old in good health and CMV-seronegative.

The chain has TRBV13 and TRBJ2-2; TRBD2 is a possible D gene (5 bases). Germline V lookup: CDR1 PRHDT, CDR2 FYEKMQ (reference sequence). V lost 1 base, J lost 1 base, and 7 bases lay in between. This CDR3 is built from 15 residues. CDR3 loop: CASSLVRENTGELFF. The CDR3 nucleotides read TGTGCCAGCAGCTTAGTTCGGGAGAACACCGGGGAGCTGTTTTTT.

The chain uses TRBV4-1 and TRBJ2-1, with 13 bases matching TRBD2. The trim removed 7 bases at V and 6 bases at J, leaving 15 bases unmatched. In germline, CDR1 is MGHRA, CDR2 YSYEKL. This CDR3 comprises 18 residues. Here the CDR3 reads CASNSPLRGLAGSNEQFF. CDR3 bases: TGCGCCAGCAACTCCCCCTTACGGGGACTAGCGGGGAGCAATGAGCAGTTCTTC.

This clone was observed a handful of times. The rearrangement uses TRBV5-1 and TRBJ2-2; D may be TRBD2 (6 bases). V lost 1 base, J lost 5 bases, and 15 bases lay in between. Germline loops: CDR1 SGHRS, CDR2 YFSETQ. The CDR3 has 16 amino acids. CDR3 coding DNA: TGCGCCAGCAGCTTGTTTTCCGGGAGAGGGACCGGGGAGCTGTTTTTT. Translated, it gives CASSLFSGRGTGELFF.

This chain joins TRBV18 and TRBJ2-7, with 12 bases aligning to TRBD2. This CDR3 comprises 15 residues. CDR1 and CDR2 from the germline V gene are KGHSH and LQKENI. V lost 3 bases, J lost 3 bases, and 3 bases stayed unmatched. DNA for the CDR3: TGTGCCAGCTCACCGACTAGCGGGAGCATCTACGAGCAGTACTTC. This codes for CASSPTSGSIYEQYF.

The V call is TRBV7-8, the J call TRBJ1-1; 10 bases match TRBD1. The trim removed 5 bases at V and 10 bases at J, leaving 16 bases unmatched. Germline V gives CDR1 SGHVS, CDR2 FQNEAQ. The CDR3 sequence is 16 residues long. The CDR3 protein is CASSPYAGTGVVGAFF. CDR3 in DNA: TGTGCCAGCAGCCCCTACGCCGGGACAGGGGTCGTGGGAGCTTTCTTT. Using reference TRBV7-8 and TRBJ1-1 for the parts outside the CDR3, the full variable domain is GAGVSQSPRYKVAKRGQDVALRCDPISGHVSLFWYQQALGQGPEFLTYFQNEAQLDKSGLPSDRFFAERPEGSVSTLKIQRTQQEDSAVYLCASSPYAGTGVVGAFFGQGTRLTVV.